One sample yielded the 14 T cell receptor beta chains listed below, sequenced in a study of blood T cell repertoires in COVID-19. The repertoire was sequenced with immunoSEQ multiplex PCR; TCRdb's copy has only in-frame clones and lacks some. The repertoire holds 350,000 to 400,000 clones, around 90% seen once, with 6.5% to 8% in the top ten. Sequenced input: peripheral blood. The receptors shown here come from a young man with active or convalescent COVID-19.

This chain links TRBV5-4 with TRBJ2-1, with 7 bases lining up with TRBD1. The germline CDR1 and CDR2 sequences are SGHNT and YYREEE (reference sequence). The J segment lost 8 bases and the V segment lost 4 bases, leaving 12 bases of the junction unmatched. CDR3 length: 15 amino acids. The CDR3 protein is CASSPGTETPYEQFF. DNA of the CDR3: TGTGCCAGCAGCCCAGGGACAGAGACCCCCTATGAGCAGTTCTTC.

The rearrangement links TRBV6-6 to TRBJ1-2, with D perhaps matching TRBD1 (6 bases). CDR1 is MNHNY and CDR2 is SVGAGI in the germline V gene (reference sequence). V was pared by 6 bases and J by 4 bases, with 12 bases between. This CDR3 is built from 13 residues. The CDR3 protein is CASSSGAGYGYTF. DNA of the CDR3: TGTGCCAGCAGCTCAGGGGCTGGCTATGGCTACACCTTC.

The CDR3 region is CSVGGDRGNGYTF. The CDR3 nucleotides read TGCAGCGTTGGTGGTGACAGGGGGAATGGCTACACCTTC. V is TRBV29-1 and J is TRBJ1-2; 9 nucleotides align to TRBD1. The CDR3 runs to 13 residues. V lost 4 bases, J lost 6 bases, and 6 bases stayed unmatched. The germline V gene encodes CDR1 SQVTM and CDR2 ANQGSEA.

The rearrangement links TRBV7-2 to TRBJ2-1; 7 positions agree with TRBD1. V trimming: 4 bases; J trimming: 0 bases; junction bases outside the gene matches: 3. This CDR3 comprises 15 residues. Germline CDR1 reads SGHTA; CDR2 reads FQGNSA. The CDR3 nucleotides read TGTGCCAGCAGCTCGACAGGGAGCTCCTACAATGAGCAGTTCTTC. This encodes CASSSTGSSYNEQFF.

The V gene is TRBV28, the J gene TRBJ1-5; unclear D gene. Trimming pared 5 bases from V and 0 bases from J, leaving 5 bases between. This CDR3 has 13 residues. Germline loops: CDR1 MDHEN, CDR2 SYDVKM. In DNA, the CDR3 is TGTGCCAGCAGTCCCAATAGCAATCAGCCCCAGCATTTT. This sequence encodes CASSPNSNQPQHF. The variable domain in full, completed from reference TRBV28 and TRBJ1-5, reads DVKVTQSSRYLVKRTGEKVFLECVQDMDHENMFWYRQDPGLGLRLIYFSYDVKMKEKGDIPEGYSVSREKKERFSLILESASTNQTSMYLCASSPNSNQPQHFGDGTRLSIL.

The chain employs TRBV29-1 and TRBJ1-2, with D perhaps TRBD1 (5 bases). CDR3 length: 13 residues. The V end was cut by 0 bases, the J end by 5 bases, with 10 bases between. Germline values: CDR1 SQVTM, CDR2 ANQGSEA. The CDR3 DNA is TGCAGCGTTGAAGAACCTGACAGTTATGGCTACACCTTC. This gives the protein CSVEEPDSYGYTF.

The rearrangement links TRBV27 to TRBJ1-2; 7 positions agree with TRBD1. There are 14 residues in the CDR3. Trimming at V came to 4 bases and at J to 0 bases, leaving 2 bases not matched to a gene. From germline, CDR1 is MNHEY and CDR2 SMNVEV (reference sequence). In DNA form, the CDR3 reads TGTGCCAGCAGTTGGGACAGTTCTAACTATGGCTACACCTTC. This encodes CASSWDSSNYGYTF.

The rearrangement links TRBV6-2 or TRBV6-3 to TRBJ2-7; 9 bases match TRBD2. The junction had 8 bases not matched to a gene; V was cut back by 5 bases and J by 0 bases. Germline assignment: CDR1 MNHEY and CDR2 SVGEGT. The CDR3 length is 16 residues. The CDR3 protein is CASSTGHSGSSYEQYF. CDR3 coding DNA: TGTGCCAGCAGTACGGGTCATAGCGGGAGCTCCTACGAGCAGTACTTC.

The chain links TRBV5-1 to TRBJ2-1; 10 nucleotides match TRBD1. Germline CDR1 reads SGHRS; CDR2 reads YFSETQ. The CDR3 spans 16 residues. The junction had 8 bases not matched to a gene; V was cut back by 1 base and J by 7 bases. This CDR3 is CASSLMADRGTNEQFF. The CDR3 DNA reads TGCGCCAGCAGCTTGATGGCGGACAGGGGGACGAATGAGCAGTTCTTC.

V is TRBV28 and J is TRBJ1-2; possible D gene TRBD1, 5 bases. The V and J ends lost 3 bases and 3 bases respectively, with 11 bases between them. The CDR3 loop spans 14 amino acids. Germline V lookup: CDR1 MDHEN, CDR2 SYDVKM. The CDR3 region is CASSLGQGYYGYTF. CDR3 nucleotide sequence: TGTGCCAGCAGTTTGGGTCAGGGTTACTATGGCTACACCTTC.

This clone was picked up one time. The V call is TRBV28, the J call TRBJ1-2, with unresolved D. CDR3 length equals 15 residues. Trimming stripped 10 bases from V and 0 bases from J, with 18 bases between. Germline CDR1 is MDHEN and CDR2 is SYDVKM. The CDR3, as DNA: TGTGCCACTACGGACCCAAGCGGGTCTAACTATGGCTACACCTTC. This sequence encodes CATTDPSGSNYGYTF.

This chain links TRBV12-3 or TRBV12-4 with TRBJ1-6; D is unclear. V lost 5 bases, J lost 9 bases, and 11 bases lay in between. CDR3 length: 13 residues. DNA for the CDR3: TGTGCCAGCAGTATAGGGCGGGCTTCACCCCTCCACTTT. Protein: CASSIGRASPLHF.

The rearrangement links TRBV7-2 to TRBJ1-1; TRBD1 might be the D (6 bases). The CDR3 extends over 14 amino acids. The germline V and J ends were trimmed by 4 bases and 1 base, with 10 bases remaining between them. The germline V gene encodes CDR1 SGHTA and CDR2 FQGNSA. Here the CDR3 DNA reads TGTGCCAGCAGCTACTCCAGGGGGAACACTGAAGCTTTCTTT. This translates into CASSYSRGNTEAFF. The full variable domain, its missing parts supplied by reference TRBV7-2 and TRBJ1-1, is GAGVSQSPSNKVTEKGKDVELRCDPISGHTALYWYRQSLGQGLEFLIYFQGNSAPDKSGLPSDRFSAERTGGSVSTLTIQRTQQEDSAVYLCASSYSRGNTEAFFGQGTRLTVV.

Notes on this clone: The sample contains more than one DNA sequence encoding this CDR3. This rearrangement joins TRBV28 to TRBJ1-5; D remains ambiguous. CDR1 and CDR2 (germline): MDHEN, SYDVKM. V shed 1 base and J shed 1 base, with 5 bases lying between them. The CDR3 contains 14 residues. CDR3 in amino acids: CASSLSVSNQPQHF. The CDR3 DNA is TGTGCCAGCAGTTTATCGGTCAGCAATCAGCCCCAGCATTTT.